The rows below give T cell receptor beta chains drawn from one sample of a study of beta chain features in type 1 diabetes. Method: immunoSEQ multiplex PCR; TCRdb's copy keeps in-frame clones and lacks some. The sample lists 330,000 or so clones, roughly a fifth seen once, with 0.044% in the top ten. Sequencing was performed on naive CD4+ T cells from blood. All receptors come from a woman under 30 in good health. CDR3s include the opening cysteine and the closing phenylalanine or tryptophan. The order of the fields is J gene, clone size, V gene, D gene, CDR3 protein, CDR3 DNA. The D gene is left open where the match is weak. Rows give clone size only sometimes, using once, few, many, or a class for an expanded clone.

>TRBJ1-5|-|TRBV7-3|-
CASSPPIGGNSNQPQHF
TGTGCCAGCAGCCCACCGATTGGGGGGAATAGCAATCAGCCCCAGCATTTT
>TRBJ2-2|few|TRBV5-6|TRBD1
CASSQTGGTGELFF
TGTGCCAGCAGCCAGACAGGGGGCACCGGGGAGCTGTTTTTT
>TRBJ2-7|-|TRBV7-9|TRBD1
CASSLGQGIDEQYF
TGTGCCAGCAGCCTGGGACAGGGCATTGACGAGCAGTACTTC
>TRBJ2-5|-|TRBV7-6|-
CASSPRGLETQYF
TGTGCCAGCAGCCCCAGGGGCTTGGAGACCCAGTACTTC
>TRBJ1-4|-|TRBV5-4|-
CASSLEGAGEKLFF
TGTGCCAGCAGCTTGGAAGGGGCCGGTGAAAAACTGTTTTTT
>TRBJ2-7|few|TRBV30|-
CAWSVRDRFSSSPYEQYF
TGTGCCTGGAGTGTACGTGACAGATTTTCAAGTTCCCCCTACGAGCAGTACTTC
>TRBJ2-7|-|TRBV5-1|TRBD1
CASSPGQVIYEQYF
TGCGCCAGCAGCCCGGGACAGGTGATTTACGAGCAGTACTTC
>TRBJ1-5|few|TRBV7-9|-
CASSSDSGNQPQHF
TGTGCCAGCAGCTCCGACAGCGGCAATCAGCCCCAGCATTTT
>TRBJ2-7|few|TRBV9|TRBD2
CASSVGLAASYEQYF
TGTGCCAGCAGCGTAGGACTAGCGGCTTCCTACGAGCAGTACTTC
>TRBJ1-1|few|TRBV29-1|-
CSVERVLNTEAFF
TGCAGCGTTGAGCGGGTATTGAACACTGAAGCTTTCTTT
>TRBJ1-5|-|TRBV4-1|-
CASSPSPGTLIQPQHF
TGCGCCAGCAGCCCTTCACCCGGGACACTGATTCAGCCCCAGCATTTT
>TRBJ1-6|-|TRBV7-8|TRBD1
CASSLDRNSPLHF
TGTGCCAGCAGCTTGGACAGGAACTCACCCCTCCACTTT
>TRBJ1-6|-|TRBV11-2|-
CASSLSYGGNSPLHF
TGTGCCAGCAGCTTGAGCTATGGGGGGAATTCACCCCTCCACTTT
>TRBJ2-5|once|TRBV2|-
CASSPGPAETQYF
TGTGCCAGCAGCCCGGGTCCGGCGGAGACCCAGTACTTC
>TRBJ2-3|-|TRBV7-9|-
CASTQAGKGTDTQYF
TGTGCCAGCACCCAGGCGGGGAAGGGCACAGATACGCAGTATTTT
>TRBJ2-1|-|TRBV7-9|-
CASSLAPRFGAYNEQFF
TGTGCCAGCAGCTTAGCGCCCCGGTTCGGGGCCTACAATGAGCAGTTCTTC
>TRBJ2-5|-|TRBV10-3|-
CAISERQEETQYF
TGTGCCATCAGTGAGAGACAGGAAGAGACCCAGTACTTC
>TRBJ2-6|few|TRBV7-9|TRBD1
CASSLGAGGASGANVLTF
TGTGCCAGCAGCTTAGGGGCAGGGGGCGCATCTGGGGCCAACGTCCTGACTTTC
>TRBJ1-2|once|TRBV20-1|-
CSAQDSYGYTF
TGCAGTGCCCAGGACAGCTATGGCTACACCTTC
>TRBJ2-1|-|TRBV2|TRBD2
CASILASGGYNEQFF
TGTGCCAGCATCCTCGCTAGCGGGGGCTACAATGAGCAGTTCTTC
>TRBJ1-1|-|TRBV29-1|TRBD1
CSVRTGNTEAFF
TGCAGCGTTCGGACAGGGAACACTGAAGCTTTCTTT
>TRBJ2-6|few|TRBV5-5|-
CASSLESSGANVLTF
TGTGCCAGCAGCTTGGAGAGCTCTGGGGCCAACGTCCTGACTTTC
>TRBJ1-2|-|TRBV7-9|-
CASSLGERNYGYTF
TGTGCCAGCAGCTTAGGGGAGAGGAACTATGGCTACACCTTC
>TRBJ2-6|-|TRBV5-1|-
CASSLQGSSSGANVLTF
TGCGCCAGCAGCTTGCAGGGATCTAGCTCTGGGGCCAACGTCCTGACTTTC
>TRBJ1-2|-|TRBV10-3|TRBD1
CAISVETGAGYTF
TGTGCCATCAGTGTTGAGACAGGGGCTGGCTACACCTTC
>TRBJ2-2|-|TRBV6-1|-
CATRRGTNTGELFF
TGTGCCACCCGCCGGGGAACGAACACCGGGGAGCTGTTTTTT
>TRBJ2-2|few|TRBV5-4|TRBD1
CASSFKTGGDTGELFF
TGTGCCAGCAGCTTTAAAACAGGGGGCGATACCGGGGAGCTGTTTTTT
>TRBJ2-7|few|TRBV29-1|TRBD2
CSVGLAGDEQYF
TGCAGCGTTGGACTAGCGGGAGACGAGCAGTACTTC
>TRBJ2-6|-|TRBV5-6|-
CASSLDRPTVLTF
TGTGCCAGCAGCTTGGACAGGCCGACCGTCCTGACTTTC
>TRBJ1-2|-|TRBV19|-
CASTRGNGYTF
TGTGCCAGTACCCGGGGGAATGGCTACACCTTC
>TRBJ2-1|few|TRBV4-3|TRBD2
CASSTERASGGHEQFF
TGCGCCAGCAGCACCGAGCGGGCTAGCGGGGGCCATGAGCAGTTCTTC
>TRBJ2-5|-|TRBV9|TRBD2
CASSTGTSGFQETQYF
TGTGCCAGCAGTACCGGGACTAGCGGTTTTCAAGAGACCCAGTACTTC
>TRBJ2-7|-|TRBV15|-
CATSRDNSYEQYF
TGTGCCACCAGCAGGGACAACTCCTACGAGCAGTACTTC
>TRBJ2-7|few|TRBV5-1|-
CASGAGTAGYEQYF
TGCGCCAGCGGGGCTGGGACCGCGGGATACGAGCAGTACTTC
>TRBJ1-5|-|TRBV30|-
CAWSFRNNQPQHF
TGTGCCTGGAGTTTCAGAAACAATCAGCCCCAGCATTTT
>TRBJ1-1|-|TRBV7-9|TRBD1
CASSRGAGQGATEAFF
TGTGCCAGCAGTCGAGGGGCGGGACAGGGGGCCACTGAAGCTTTCTTT
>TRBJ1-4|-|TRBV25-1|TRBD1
CASSDPGQAGEKLFF
TGTGCCAGCAGTGATCCGGGACAGGCGGGTGAAAAACTGTTTTTT
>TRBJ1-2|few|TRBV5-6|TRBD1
CASSFLDRARNYGYTF
TGTGCCAGCAGCTTCCTGGACAGGGCGAGGAACTATGGCTACACCTTC
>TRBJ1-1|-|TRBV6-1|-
CASSEQQAGIGTEAFF
TGTGCCAGCAGTGAACAGCAGGCGGGGATTGGGACTGAAGCTTTCTTT
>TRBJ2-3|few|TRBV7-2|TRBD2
CASSFTSGGHTNTQYF
TGTGCCAGCAGCTTCACTAGCGGGGGCCACACGAATACGCAGTATTTT
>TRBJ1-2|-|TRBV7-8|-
CASSEQGPANYGYTF
TGTGCCAGCAGCGAACAGGGCCCCGCTAACTATGGCTACACCTTC